Each of the 13 T cell receptor beta chains below was sequenced from the same sample in a study of blood T cell repertoires in COVID-19. TCRdb's table, derived via immunoSEQ multiplex PCR, lists solely in-frame clones and lacks some. The sample consists of roughly 240,000 clones, 80% to 90% of them appearing once. Sequencing input: peripheral blood. The origin of the receptors is a woman in her 70s with acute or convalescent COVID-19.

This chain joins TRBV3-1 (or the pseudogene TRBV3-2) and TRBJ1-1; the D is unclear. The V gene's germline CDR1 is LGHDT and CDR2 YNNKEL (reference sequence). This CDR3 spans 14 amino acids. Trimming left V 1 base short and J 1 base short, with 7 bases between. The CDR3: CASSQGGRNTEAFF. CDR3 coding DNA: TGTGCCAGCAGCCAAGGCGGCAGGAACACTGAAGCTTTCTTT.

This sequence joins TRBV24-1 and TRBJ1-5; tentatively, D is TRBD1 (6 bases). Trimming shortened V by 4 bases and J by 5 bases, and 11 bases separated the two germline ends. This CDR3 spans 14 amino acids. CDR1 is KGHDR, CDR2 SFDVKD, per germline. CDR3 loop: CATSETDRYQPQHF. CDR3 DNA sequence: TGTGCCACCAGTGAGACGGACAGATATCAGCCCCAGCATTTT.

V usage is TRBV11-2 and J usage is TRBJ1-2; the D gene is possibly TRBD1 (5 bases). The germline V gene encodes CDR1 SGHAT and CDR2 FQNNGV. V was cut by 0 bases and J by 8 bases, with 16 bases left in between. The CDR3 has 15 residues. The CDR3 nucleotides are TGTGCCAGCAGCTTAGAGATGGGGGGAATAGGAGGCTACACCTTC. This translates into CASSLEMGGIGGYTF. Full variable domain (remainder filled in from reference TRBV11-2 and TRBJ1-2): EAGVAQSPRYKIIEKRQSVAFWCNPISGHATLYWYQQILGQGPKLLIQFQNNGVVDDSQLPKDRFSAERLKGVDSTLKIQPAKLEDSAVYLCASSLEMGGIGGYTFGSGTRLTVV.

The chain joins TRBV9 to TRBJ1-2; D unresolved. Germline CDR1 SGDLS, CDR2 YYNGEE. The V end was cut by 3 bases, the J end by 5 bases, with 17 bases between. CDR3 length: 15 amino acids. The CDR3, as DNA: TGTGCCAGCAGCGAGAGGATGACGGCTAGTTATGGCTACACCTTC. It specifies CASSERMTASYGYTF.

The CDR3 sequence is CASSQDWNRGFYGYTF. CDR3 nucleotide sequence: TGTGCCAGCAGCCAAGATTGGAACAGGGGATTCTATGGCTACACCTTC. The V call is TRBV3-1 (or the pseudogene TRBV3-2), the J call TRBJ1-2; TRBD1 matches 7 bases. The germline V gene encodes CDR1 LGHDT and CDR2 YNNKEL (reference sequence). V dropped 0 bases and J dropped 4; count of bases not matched to a gene: 8. The CDR3 consists of 16 residues.

The rearrangement links TRBV6-6 to TRBJ2-2; 7 nucleotides line up with TRBD1. Germline lookup yields CDR1 MNHNY and CDR2 SVGAGI (reference sequence). V shed 5 bases, J shed 5 bases, and the junction held 5 bases outside the gene matches. The CDR3 runs to 14 residues. The CDR3 loop reads CASSRQGRTGELFF. The CDR3 bases are TGTGCCAGCAGTAGACAGGGAAGAACCGGGGAGCTGTTTTTT.

This clone was counted between two and nine times. The chain has TRBV19 and TRBJ1-6; tentatively, D is TRBD1 (5 bases). Between the trimmed V and J ends, which lost 2 bases and 10 bases, there was a span of 9 bases. CDR1 and CDR2 (germline): LNHDA, SQIVND (reference sequence). The CDR3 runs to 13 residues. In nucleotides, the CDR3 is TGTGCCAGTAGTATAAGGGGAGGCTCACCCCTCCACTTT. As protein: CASSIRGGSPLHF.

V is TRBV5-5 and J is TRBJ2-2; D is perhaps TRBD2 (6 bases). CDR3 length: 16 amino acids. Germline V gives CDR1 SGHKS, CDR2 YYEKEE (reference sequence). Trimming shortened V by 0 bases and J by 3 bases, and 12 bases separated the two germline ends. The CDR3 DNA is TGTGCCAGCAGCTTGGTGGCGGGGTTGGACACCGGGGAGCTGTTTTTT. It specifies CASSLVAGLDTGELFF. The full variable domain, completed using reference TRBV5-5 and TRBJ2-2, is DAGVTQSPTHLIKTRGQQVTLRCSPISGHKSVSWYQQVLGQGPQFIFQYYEKEERGRGNFPDRFSARQFPNYSSELNVNALLLGDSALYLCASSLVAGLDTGELFFGEGSRLTVL.

The J gene is TRBJ2-1, the V gene TRBV2, with 13 bases matching TRBD2. With 6 bases clipped from V and 0 bases from J, the junction kept 14 bases outside the gene matches. The CDR3 runs 20 residues. The germline CDR1 and CDR2 sequences are SNHLY and FYNNEI. The CDR3 DNA sequence: TGTGCCAGCAGCCCGGGGTGGGGGACTAGCGGGGTAAGCTCCTACAATGAGCAGTTCTTC. Protein product: CASSPGWGTSGVSSYNEQFF.

The rearrangement uses TRBV27 and TRBJ2-2, with 7 bases matching TRBD1. V lost 0 bases, J lost 3 bases, and 7 bases stayed unmatched. This CDR3 has 17 residues. Germline loops: CDR1 MNHEY, CDR2 SMNVEV (reference sequence). The CDR3 DNA follows: TGTGCCAGCAGTTTATCGAACGGACAGGTGTACACCGGGGAGCTGTTTTTT. Amino acid sequence: CASSLSNGQVYTGELFF.

V is TRBV7-9 and J is TRBJ1-6, with 9 nucleotides matching TRBD1. The germline V gene has CDR1 SEHNR and CDR2 FQNEAQ (reference sequence). The CDR3 length is 15 residues. J gave up 10 bases and V 5 bases, and 9 bases lay outside the gene matches. The CDR3 is CASSQPGQGRSPLHF. The DNA of the CDR3 is TGTGCCAGCAGCCAACCTGGACAGGGGAGATCACCCCTCCACTTT.

V is TRBV29-1 and J is TRBJ1-2; TRBD1 might be the D (5 bases). The germline V gene has CDR1 SQVTM and CDR2 ANQGSEA. The V end lost 7 bases, the J end lost 1 base, and 10 bases lay between the germline ends. The CDR3 sequence is 12 residues long. CDR3 region: CSGGGDNYGYTF. The CDR3 bases are TGCAGCGGAGGAGGGGATAACTATGGCTACACCTTC.

This clone appeared once. The chain joins TRBV30 to TRBJ2-7, with 8 bases fitting TRBD2. V shed 0 bases and J 3 bases; nucleotides not matched to a gene: 10. CDR1 and CDR2 from the germline V gene are GTSNPN and SVGIG (reference sequence). The CDR3 is made up of 16 amino acids. CDR3 in amino acids: CAWSVAGGDSFYEQYF. The CDR3 nucleotides read TGTGCCTGGAGTGTAGCCGGGGGGGATTCATTCTACGAGCAGTACTTC.